The rows below give T cell receptor beta chains drawn from one sample of a study of blood T cells in healthy people across ages. MiXCR, applied by TCRdb to the 5' RACE reads, yields one record per CDR3 protein. This sample has about 970,000 distinct CDR3 sequences, with roughly 50% found just once. Sequencing was carried out using blood. All receptors derive from a woman aged 55-75 years in good health. Both conserved end residues are part of each CDR3. A D gene is named only where the DNA matches it firmly. Clone sizes are given selectively: once, few, many, or a class where the clone is expanded.

j_gene	d_gene	v_gene	len	abundance	CDR3aa	CDR3nt
TRBJ1-4	NA	TRBV10-3	16	NA	CAISASNRGGSEKLFF	TGTGCCATCAGTGCAAGTAACCGGGGAGGGAGTGAAAAACTGTTTTTT
TRBJ2-2	TRBD2	TRBV30	14	NA	CAWRFSPGLGELFF	TGTGCCTGGAGGTTCTCCCCGGGACTAGGCGAGCTGTTTTTT
TRBJ2-3	NA	TRBV4-1	16	NA	CASSQVGQRNPDTRYF	TGCGCCAGCAGCCAGGTAGGCCAGCGGAACCCAGATACGCGGTATTTT
TRBJ1-5	TRBD1	TRBV6-1	14	NA	CASSDLTGLQPQHF	TGTGCCAGCAGTGATTTGACAGGGCTACAGCCCCAGCATTTT
TRBJ2-7	TRBD2	TRBV11-2	16	NA	CASSRTGTSGSYEQYF	TGTGCCAGCAGCCGGACCGGGACTAGCGGGAGTTACGAGCAGTACTTC
TRBJ2-7	NA	TRBV29-1	13	NA	CSGEAGIGYEQYF	TGCAGCGGTGAGGCGGGGATTGGGTACGAGCAGTACTTC
TRBJ1-2	NA	TRBV12-3/TRBV12-4	14	NA	CASSLAGPNYGYTF	TGTGCCAGCAGCCTCGCCGGCCCTAACTATGGCTACACCTTC
TRBJ2-3	NA	TRBV10-3	15	NA	CAISESAVSTDTQYF	TGTGCCATCAGTGAGAGTGCAGTTAGCACAGATACGCAGTATTTT
TRBJ1-6	TRBD1	TRBV4-1	15	NA	CASSQTGNGYSPLHF	TGCGCCAGCAGCCAGACAGGGAACGGGTATTCACCCCTCCACTTT
TRBJ2-7	NA	TRBV5-4	15	NA	CASSPANSGNYEQYF	TGTGCCAGCAGCCCCGCTAATAGCGGAAACTACGAGCAGTACTTC
TRBJ2-7	NA	TRBV3-1	12	many	CASSQAESEQYF	TGTGCCAGCAGCCAAGCAGAAAGCGAGCAGTACTTC
TRBJ1-2	TRBD1	TRBV2	14	NA	CASNTMGQGGGYTF	TGTGCCAGCAACACTATGGGACAGGGCGGCGGCTACACCTTC
TRBJ2-1	NA	TRBV7-2	13	NA	CASSYRHVNEQFF	TGTGCCAGCAGCTACCGACACGTCAATGAGCAGTTCTTC
TRBJ2-5	NA	TRBV27	16	NA	CASSLSDRRGRETQYF	TGTGCCAGCAGTTTATCGGACCGGAGGGGTCGGGAGACCCAGTACTTC
TRBJ1-4	TRBD1	TRBV6-1	15	NA	CASTEGTGGFEKLFF	TGTGCCAGCACCGAAGGGACAGGGGGCTTTGAAAAACTGTTTTTT
TRBJ2-1	NA	TRBV12-3/TRBV12-4	15	NA	CASSLIGRSYNEQFF	TGTGCCAGCAGTTTAATAGGGCGCTCCTACAATGAGCAGTTCTTC
TRBJ1-5	NA	TRBV7-9	12	NA	CASSLGGGPQHF	TGTGCCAGCAGCTTAGGAGGGGGACCCCAGCATTTT
TRBJ2-5	NA	TRBV19	14	NA	CASRTGLGLETQYF	TGTGCCAGTAGGACGGGATTAGGGCTGGAGACCCAGTACTTC
TRBJ2-7	NA	TRBV9	14	NA	CASSPYGSSQEQYF	TGTGCCAGCAGCCCCTACGGGAGTTCTCAGGAGCAGTACTTC
TRBJ2-5	NA	TRBV7-2	13	NA	CASSLWIQETQYF	TGTGCCAGCAGCTTATGGATCCAAGAGACCCAGTACTTC
TRBJ2-7	NA	TRBV20-1	13	NA	CSAPKYYSYEQYF	TGCAGTGCTCCGAAGTACTACTCCTACGAGCAGTACTTC
TRBJ1-6	NA	TRBV7-3	15	NA	CASSLNGRWDSPLHF	TGTGCCAGCAGCTTAAATGGCAGGTGGGACTCACCCCTCCACTTT
TRBJ2-2	NA	TRBV5-1	12	NA	CASSLGPEELFF	TGCGCCAGCAGCTTGGGACCCGAGGAGCTGTTTTTT
TRBJ2-7	NA	TRBV3-1	14	few	CASSPGILFYEQYF	TGTGCCAGCAGCCCGGGGATACTTTTCTACGAGCAGTACTTC
TRBJ2-2	NA	TRBV24-1	14	NA	CATTEGANTGELFF	TGTGCCACCACGGAGGGGGCGAACACCGGGGAGCTGTTTTTT
TRBJ2-5	NA	TRBV10-3	16	NA	CAISEVREDSNNEQYF	TGTGCCATCAGTGAAGTAAGGGAGGACAGTAACAATGAGCAGTACTTC
TRBJ2-5	NA	TRBV6-1	16	NA	CASRFTFGGTAETQYF	TGTGCCAGCAGGTTTACCTTTGGGGGGACAGCAGAGACCCAGTACTTC
TRBJ2-1	NA	TRBV10-1	16	NA	CASSQDQGYSYNEQFF	TGCGCCAGCAGTCAAGACCAGGGGTACTCCTACAATGAGCAGTTCTTC
TRBJ1-6	NA	TRBV2	14	NA	CASSEWGENSPLHF	TGTGCCAGCAGTGAATGGGGCGAAAATTCACCCCTCCACTTT
TRBJ1-6	TRBD1	TRBV7-2	15	once	CASSFGDRYNSPLHF	TGTGCCAGCAGCTTCGGGGACAGATATAATTCACCCCTCCACTTT
TRBJ1-2	TRBD1	TRBV6-2/TRBV6-3	13	few	CASSYRTGDGYTF	TGTGCCAGCAGTTACCGGACAGGGGATGGCTACACCTTC
TRBJ2-5	TRBD2	TRBV20-1	16	once	CSAEVPASGSSETQYF	TGCAGTGCTGAGGTTCCGGCTAGCGGGAGCTCGGAGACCCAGTACTTC
TRBJ1-2	NA	TRBV7-2	13	NA	CASSVRTEYGYTF	TGTGCCAGCAGCGTCCGGACTGAATATGGCTACACCTTC
TRBJ2-7	TRBD2	TRBV11-2	16	once	CASSYDSSGLFLGQYF	TGTGCCAGCAGCTATGATTCTAGCGGACTTTTTTTGGGCCAGTACTTC
TRBJ2-2	TRBD2	TRBV20-1	15	NA	CSAGELAGEAGELFF	TGCAGTGCTGGAGAGCTAGCGGGAGAGGCCGGGGAGCTGTTTTTT
TRBJ2-3	TRBD2	TRBV12-3/TRBV12-4	13	few	CASSPSGVYTQYF	TGTGCCAGCAGTCCGAGCGGGGTATATACGCAGTATTTT
TRBJ2-1	NA	TRBV7-2	12	NA	CASSLVPLVQFF	TGTGCCAGCAGCTTAGTTCCTTTGGTGCAGTTCTTC
TRBJ2-5	TRBD1	TRBV7-2	14	NA	CASRKGQGRETQYF	TGTGCCAGCAGAAAAGGACAGGGGAGAGAGACCCAGTACTTC
TRBJ2-1	TRBD2	TRBV3-1	18	few	CASSRTFGRDPSYNEQFF	TGTGCCAGCTCCCGAACATTCGGGAGGGACCCATCCTACAATGAGCAGTTCTTC
TRBJ2-1	NA	TRBV4-2	16	once	CASSQDPDLSRNEQFF	TGTGCCAGCAGCCAAGATCCAGATCTCTCCCGGAATGAGCAGTTCTTC
TRBJ1-1	NA	TRBV20-1	12	NA	CSARDHGREAFF	TGCAGTGCTAGAGATCACGGCAGAGAAGCTTTCTTT
TRBJ2-7	NA	TRBV9	14	few	CASSSRGVPDEQYF	TGTGCCAGCAGCTCCCGCGGAGTTCCGGACGAGCAGTACTTC
TRBJ1-2	NA	TRBV4-2	16	NA	CASSQDNSGAGYGYTF	TGTGCCAGCAGCCAAGATAATTCAGGGGCTGGCTATGGCTACACCTTC
TRBJ1-1	NA	TRBV7-9	15	NA	CASSLGGGEGTEAFF	TGTGCCAGCAGCTTAGGTGGGGGGGAGGGCACTGAAGCTTTCTTT
TRBJ2-1	NA	TRBV29-1	14	few	CSVEKSYQGKTQFF	TGCAGCGTTGAAAAGAGTTATCAGGGGAAGACCCAGTTCTTC
TRBJ1-2	TRBD1	TRBV7-2	15	few	CASSSGQGWNYGYTF	TGTGCCAGCAGCTCCGGACAGGGATGGAACTATGGCTACACCTTC
TRBJ1-1	NA	TRBV12-3/TRBV12-4	12	few	CATSLGSTEAFF	TGTGCCACCTCACTAGGTTCGACTGAAGCTTTCTTT
TRBJ2-3	NA	TRBV7-9	16	NA	CASSRGTIGGTDTQYF	TGTGCCAGCAGCCGAGGGACAATCGGGGGCACAGATACGCAGTATTTT
TRBJ2-1	TRBD2	TRBV7-2	17	NA	CASSLDLAGGGAGEQFF	TGTGCCAGCAGCTTAGACCTAGCGGGAGGAGGTGCCGGGGAGCAGTTCTTC
TRBJ1-6	NA	TRBV6-6	17	NA	CASSYSFSGADNSPLHF	TGTGCCAGCAGTTACTCGTTTTCAGGAGCCGATAATTCACCCCTCCACTTT
TRBJ2-1	TRBD2	TRBV12-3/TRBV12-4	14	NA	CASTLAGWQETQFF	TGTGCCAGCACCCTAGCGGGATGGCAAGAGACCCAGTTCTTC
TRBJ2-2	NA	TRBV13	13	few	CASSYRVTGELFF	TGTGCCAGCAGCTACAGGGTTACCGGGGAGCTGTTTTTT
TRBJ2-7	TRBD1	TRBV6-2/TRBV6-3	13	NA	CASMNRGRIEQYF	TGTGCCAGCATGAACAGGGGACGGATTGAGCAGTACTTC
TRBJ2-5	NA	TRBV6-1	15	NA	CASSDPTTELETQYF	TGTGCCAGCAGTGATCCTACCACGGAGTTAGAGACCCAGTACTTC
TRBJ1-4	NA	TRBV7-9	12	few	CASRPPNEKLFF	TGTGCCAGCAGACCGCCGAATGAAAAACTGTTTTTT